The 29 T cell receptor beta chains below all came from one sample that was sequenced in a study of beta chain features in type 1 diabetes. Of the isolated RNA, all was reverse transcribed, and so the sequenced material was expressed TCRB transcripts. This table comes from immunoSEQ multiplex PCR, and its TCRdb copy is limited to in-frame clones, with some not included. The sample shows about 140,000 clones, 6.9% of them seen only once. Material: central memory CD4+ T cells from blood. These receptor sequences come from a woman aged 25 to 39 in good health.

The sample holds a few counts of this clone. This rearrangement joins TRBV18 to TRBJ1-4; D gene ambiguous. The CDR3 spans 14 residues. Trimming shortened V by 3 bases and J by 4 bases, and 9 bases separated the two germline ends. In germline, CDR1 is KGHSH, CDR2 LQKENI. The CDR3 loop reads CASSPAQRNEKLFF. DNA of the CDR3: TGTGCCAGCTCACCGGCGCAGCGTAATGAAAAACTGTTTTTT.

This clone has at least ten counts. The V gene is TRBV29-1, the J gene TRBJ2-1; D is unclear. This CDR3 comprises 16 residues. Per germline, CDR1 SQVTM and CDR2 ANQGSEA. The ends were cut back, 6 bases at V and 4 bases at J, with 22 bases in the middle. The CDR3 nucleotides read TGCAGCGTCCTCACGGGTACCCAGAGGTCTTACAATGAGCAGTTCTTC. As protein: CSVLTGTQRSYNEQFF.

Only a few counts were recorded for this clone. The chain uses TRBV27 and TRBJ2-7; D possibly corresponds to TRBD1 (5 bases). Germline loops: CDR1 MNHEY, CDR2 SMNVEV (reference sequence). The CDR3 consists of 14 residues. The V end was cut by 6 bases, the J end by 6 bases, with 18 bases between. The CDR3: CASSPNVRGGEQYF. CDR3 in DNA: TGTGCCAGCAGCCCCAATGTAAGGGGCGGCGAGCAGTACTTC.

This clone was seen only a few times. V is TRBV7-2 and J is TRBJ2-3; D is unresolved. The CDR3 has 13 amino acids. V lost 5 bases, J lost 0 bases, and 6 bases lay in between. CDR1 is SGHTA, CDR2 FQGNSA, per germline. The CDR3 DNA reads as TGTGCCAGCAGCCTCCCTAGCACAGATACGCAGTATTTT. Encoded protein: CASSLPSTDTQYF.

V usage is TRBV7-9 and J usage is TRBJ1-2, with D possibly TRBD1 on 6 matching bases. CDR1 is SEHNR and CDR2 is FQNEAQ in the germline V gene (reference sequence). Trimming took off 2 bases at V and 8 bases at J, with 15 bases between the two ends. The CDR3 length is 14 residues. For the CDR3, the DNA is TGTGCCAGCAGCTTACTAGGGGCAGGGGACGGCTACACCTTC. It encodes CASSLLGAGDGYTF.

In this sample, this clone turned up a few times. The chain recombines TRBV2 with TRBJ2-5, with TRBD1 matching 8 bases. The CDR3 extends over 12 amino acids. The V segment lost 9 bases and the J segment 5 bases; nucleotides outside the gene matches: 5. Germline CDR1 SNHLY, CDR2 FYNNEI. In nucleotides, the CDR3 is TGTGCCAGTCGGACAGGGACGGAGACCCAGTACTTC. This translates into CASRTGTETQYF.

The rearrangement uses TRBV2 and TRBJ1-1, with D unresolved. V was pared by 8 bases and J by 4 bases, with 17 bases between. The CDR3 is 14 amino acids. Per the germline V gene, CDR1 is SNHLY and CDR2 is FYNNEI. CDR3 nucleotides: TGTGCCAGCGTATCGGGGTTTGGGATCACTGAAGCTTTCTTT. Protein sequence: CASVSGFGITEAFF. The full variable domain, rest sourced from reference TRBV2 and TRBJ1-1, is EPEVTQTPSHQVTQMGQEVILRCVPISNHLYFYWYRQILGQKVEFLVSFYNNEISEKSEIFDDQFSVERPDGSNFTLKIRSTKLEDSAMYFCASVSGFGITEAFFGQGTRLTVV.

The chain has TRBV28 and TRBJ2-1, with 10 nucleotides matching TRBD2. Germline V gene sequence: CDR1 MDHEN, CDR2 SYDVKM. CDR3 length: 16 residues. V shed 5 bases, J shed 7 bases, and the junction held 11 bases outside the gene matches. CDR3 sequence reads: CASSAPGLALKNEQFF. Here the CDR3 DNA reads TGTGCCAGCAGTGCGCCGGGACTAGCGCTAAAGAATGAGCAGTTCTTC.

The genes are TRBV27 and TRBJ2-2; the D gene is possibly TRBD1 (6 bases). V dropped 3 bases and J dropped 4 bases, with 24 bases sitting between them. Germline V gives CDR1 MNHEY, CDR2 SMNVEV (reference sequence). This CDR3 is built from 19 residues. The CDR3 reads CASSFHPNPGTSGTGELFF. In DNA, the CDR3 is TGTGCCAGCAGTTTCCATCCGAACCCCGGGACATCGGGCACCGGGGAGCTGTTTTTT.

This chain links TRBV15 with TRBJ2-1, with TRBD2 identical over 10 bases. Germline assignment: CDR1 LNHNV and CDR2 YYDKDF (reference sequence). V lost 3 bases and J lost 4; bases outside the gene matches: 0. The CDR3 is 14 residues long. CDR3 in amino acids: CATSRTSGYNEQFF. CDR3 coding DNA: TGTGCCACCAGCAGGACTAGCGGGTACAATGAGCAGTTCTTC.

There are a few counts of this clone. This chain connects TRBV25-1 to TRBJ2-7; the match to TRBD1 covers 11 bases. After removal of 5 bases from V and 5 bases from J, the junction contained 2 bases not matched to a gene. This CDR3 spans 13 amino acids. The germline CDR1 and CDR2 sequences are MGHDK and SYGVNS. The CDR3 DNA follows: TGTGCCAGCAGTAGGACAGGGGGCGACGAGCAGTACTTC. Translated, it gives CASSRTGGDEQYF.

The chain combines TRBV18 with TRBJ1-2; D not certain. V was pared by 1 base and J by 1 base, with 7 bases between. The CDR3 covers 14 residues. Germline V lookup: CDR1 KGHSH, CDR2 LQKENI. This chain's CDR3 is CASSPRADNYGYTF. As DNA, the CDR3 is TGTGCCAGCTCACCACGGGCAGATAACTATGGCTACACCTTC.

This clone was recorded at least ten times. CDR3 coding DNA: TGTGCCAGCAGTACCTCAGTCAGGGACGGGGAGCTGTTTTTT. This gives the protein CASSTSVRDGELFF. The chain employs TRBV6-6 and TRBJ2-2; D is perhaps TRBD1 (5 bases). Trimming shortened V by 5 bases and J by 7 bases, and 14 bases separated the two germline ends. CDR1 and CDR2 (germline): MNHNY, SVGAGI (reference sequence). This CDR3 is built from 14 residues.

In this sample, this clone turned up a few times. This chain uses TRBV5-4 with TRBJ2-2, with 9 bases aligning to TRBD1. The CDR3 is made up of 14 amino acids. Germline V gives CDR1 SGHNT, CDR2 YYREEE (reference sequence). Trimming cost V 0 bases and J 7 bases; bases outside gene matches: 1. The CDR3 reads CASSLGTGVGELFF. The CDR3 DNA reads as TGTGCCAGCAGCTTGGGGACAGGGGTCGGGGAGCTGTTTTTT. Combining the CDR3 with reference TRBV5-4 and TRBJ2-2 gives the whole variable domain ETGVTQSPTHLIKTRGQQVTLRCSSQSGHNTVSWYQQALGQGPQFIFQYYREEENGRGNFPPRFSGLQFPNYSSELNVNALELDDSALYLCASSLGTGVGELFFGEGSRLTVL.

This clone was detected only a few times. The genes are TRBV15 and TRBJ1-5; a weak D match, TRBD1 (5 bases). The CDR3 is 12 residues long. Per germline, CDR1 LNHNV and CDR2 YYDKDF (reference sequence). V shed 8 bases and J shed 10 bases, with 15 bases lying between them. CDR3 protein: CATSGRVGPQHF. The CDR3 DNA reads TGTGCCACCTCAGGGAGGGTAGGTCCCCAGCATTTT.

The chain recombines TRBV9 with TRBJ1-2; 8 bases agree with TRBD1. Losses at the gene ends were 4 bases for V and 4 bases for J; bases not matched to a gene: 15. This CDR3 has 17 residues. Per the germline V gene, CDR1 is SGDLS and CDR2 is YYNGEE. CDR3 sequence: CASSPQERGGQVYGYTF. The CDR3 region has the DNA TGTGCCAGCAGCCCACAGGAGAGGGGGGGACAGGTCTATGGCTACACCTTC.

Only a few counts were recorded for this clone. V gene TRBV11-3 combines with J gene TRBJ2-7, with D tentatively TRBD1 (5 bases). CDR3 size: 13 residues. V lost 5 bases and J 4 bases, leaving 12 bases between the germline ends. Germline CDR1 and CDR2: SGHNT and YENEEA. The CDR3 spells CASSVGQFYEQYF. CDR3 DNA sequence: TGTGCCAGCAGCGTAGGACAATTTTACGAGCAGTACTTC.

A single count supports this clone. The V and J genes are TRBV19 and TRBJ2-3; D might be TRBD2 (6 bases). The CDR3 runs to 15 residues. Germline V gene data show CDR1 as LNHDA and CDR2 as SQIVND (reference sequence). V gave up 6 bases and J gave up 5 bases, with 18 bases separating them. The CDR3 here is CASRDGTPSGDTQYF. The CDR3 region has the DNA TGTGCCAGTAGAGATGGGACTCCCTCGGGAGATACGCAGTATTTT.

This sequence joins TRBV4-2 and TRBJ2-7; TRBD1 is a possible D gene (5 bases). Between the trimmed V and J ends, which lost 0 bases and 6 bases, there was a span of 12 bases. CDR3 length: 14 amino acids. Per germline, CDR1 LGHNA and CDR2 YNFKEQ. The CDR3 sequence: CASSQDLAGREQYF. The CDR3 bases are TGTGCCAGCAGCCAAGATTTGGCAGGGCGCGAGCAGTACTTC.

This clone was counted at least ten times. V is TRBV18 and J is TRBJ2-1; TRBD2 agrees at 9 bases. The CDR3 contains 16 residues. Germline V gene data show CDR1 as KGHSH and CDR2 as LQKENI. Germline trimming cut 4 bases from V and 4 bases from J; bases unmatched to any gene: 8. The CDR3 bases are TGTGCCAGCTCACGGGAGTTGAGCGGGGGGTACAATGAGCAGTTCTTC. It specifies CASSRELSGGYNEQFF.

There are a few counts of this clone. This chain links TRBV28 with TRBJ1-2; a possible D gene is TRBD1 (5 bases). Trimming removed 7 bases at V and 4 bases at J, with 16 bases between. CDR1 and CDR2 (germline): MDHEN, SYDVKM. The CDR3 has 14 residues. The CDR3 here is CASTIGQATYGYTF. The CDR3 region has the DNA TGTGCCAGCACTATAGGACAAGCTACCTATGGCTACACCTTC.

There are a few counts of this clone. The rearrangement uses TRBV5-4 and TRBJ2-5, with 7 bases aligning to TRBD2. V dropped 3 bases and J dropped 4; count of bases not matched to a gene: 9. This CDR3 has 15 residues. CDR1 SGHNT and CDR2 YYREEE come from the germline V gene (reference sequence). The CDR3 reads CASSSKQIAGETQYF. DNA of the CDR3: TGTGCCAGCAGCTCAAAACAAATAGCGGGAGAGACCCAGTACTTC.

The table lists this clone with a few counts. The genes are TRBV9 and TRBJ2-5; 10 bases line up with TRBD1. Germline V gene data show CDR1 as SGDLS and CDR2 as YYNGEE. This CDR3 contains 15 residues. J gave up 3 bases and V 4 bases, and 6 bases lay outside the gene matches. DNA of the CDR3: TGTGCCAGCAGCTATACCGGGACAGGGGAAGAGACCCAGTACTTC. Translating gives CASSYTGTGEETQYF.

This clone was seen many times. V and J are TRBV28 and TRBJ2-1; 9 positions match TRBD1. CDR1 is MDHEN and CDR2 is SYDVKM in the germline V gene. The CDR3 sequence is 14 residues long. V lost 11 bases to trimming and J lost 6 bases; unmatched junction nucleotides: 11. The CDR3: CASLRDRVRNEQFF. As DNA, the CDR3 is TGTGCCTCCCTCCGGGACAGGGTACGCAATGAGCAGTTCTTC.

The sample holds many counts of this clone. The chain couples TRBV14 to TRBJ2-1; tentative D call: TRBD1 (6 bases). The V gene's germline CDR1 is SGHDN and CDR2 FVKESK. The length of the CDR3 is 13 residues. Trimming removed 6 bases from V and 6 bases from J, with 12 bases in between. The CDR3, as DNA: TGTGCCAGCAGTCGGTACAGGGCCAATGAGCAGTTCTTC. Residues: CASSRYRANEQFF.

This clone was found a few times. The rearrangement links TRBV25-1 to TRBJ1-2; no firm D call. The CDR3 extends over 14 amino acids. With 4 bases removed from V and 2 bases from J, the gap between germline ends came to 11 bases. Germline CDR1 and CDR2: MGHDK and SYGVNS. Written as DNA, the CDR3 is TGTGCCAGCAGTGCTCAGGAATCCAACTATGGCTACACCTTC. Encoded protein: CASSAQESNYGYTF.

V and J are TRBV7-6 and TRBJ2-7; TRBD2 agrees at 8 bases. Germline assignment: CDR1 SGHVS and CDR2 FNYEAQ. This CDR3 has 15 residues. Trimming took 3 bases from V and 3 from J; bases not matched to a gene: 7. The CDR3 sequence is CASSFAPTSVYEQYF. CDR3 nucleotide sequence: TGTGCCAGCAGCTTTGCCCCGACTAGCGTCTACGAGCAGTACTTC.

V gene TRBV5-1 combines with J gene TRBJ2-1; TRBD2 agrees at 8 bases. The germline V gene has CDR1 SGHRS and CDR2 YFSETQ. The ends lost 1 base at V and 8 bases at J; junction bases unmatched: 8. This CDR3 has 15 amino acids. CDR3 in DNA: TGCGCCAGCAGCTTGTCAACGGGAGGGGTCTATGAGCAGTTCTTC. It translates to CASSLSTGGVYEQFF.

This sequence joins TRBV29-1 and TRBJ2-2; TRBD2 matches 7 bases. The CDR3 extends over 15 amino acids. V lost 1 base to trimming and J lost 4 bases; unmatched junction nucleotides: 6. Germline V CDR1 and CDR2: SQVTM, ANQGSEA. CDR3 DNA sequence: TGCAGCGTTGAAGGCCTACGGGGGGTCACCGGGGAGCTGTTTTTT. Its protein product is CSVEGLRGVTGELFF.